These 24 T cell receptor beta chains came from one sample sequenced in a study of cytomegalovirus exposure and HLA in healthy donors. TCRdb's copy holds only in-frame clones and misses some; the assay was immunoSEQ multiplex PCR. The repertoire consists of under 400,000 clones, with about nine tenths occurring once and the leading ten covering around 0.8%. The sequenced material came from PBMCs. These receptors originate from a woman aged 18-29 years in good health and CMV-seronegative.

As DNA, the CDR3 is TGTGCCAGCAGCGCGGGACAGGGGCGCACCTCCTACAATGAGCAGTTCTTC. Encoded protein: CASSAGQGRTSYNEQFF. The J gene is TRBJ2-1, the V gene TRBV9, with 10 nucleotides matching TRBD1. The CDR3 consists of 17 residues. CDR1 is SGDLS and CDR2 is YYNGEE in the germline V gene. J lost 0 bases, V lost 3 bases, and 6 bases had no gene match.

J is TRBJ1-4 and V is TRBV6-5, with D possibly matching TRBD1 (5 bases). V was shortened by 8 bases and J by 5 bases, with 12 bases between the two germline ends. The CDR3 covers 13 residues. Germline V CDR1 and CDR2: MNHEY, SVGAGI. The CDR3 spells CASGADINEKLFF. The CDR3 DNA follows: TGTGCCAGCGGGGCAGATATAAATGAAAAACTGTTTTTT.

The CDR3 spells CASRLLAGGEETQYF. CDR3 in DNA: TGTGCCAGCAGGTTACTAGCGGGGGGCGAAGAGACCCAGTACTTC. V usage is TRBV5-4 and J usage is TRBJ2-5, with 12 bases lining up with TRBD2. J was trimmed by 3 bases and V by 5 bases; bases with no gene match: 5. CDR1 and CDR2 from the germline V gene are SGHNT and YYREEE (reference sequence). The CDR3 is 15 amino acids.

This sequence joins TRBV5-1 and TRBJ2-3; tentative D call: TRBD1 (5 bases). Germline V gene data show CDR1 as SGHRS and CDR2 as YFSETQ. V lost 6 bases, J lost 1 base, and 9 bases lay in between. The CDR3 runs 13 residues. The CDR3 here is CASKVGGTDTQYF. In DNA, the CDR3 is TGCGCCAGCAAAGTAGGGGGCACAGATACGCAGTATTTT.

The rearrangement uses TRBV9 and TRBJ2-4; D gene unclear. The CDR3 totals 15 residues. Per germline, CDR1 SGDLS and CDR2 YYNGEE. V was pared by 3 bases and J by 0 bases, with 10 bases between. In nucleotides, the CDR3 is TGTGCCAGCAGCGCGAGCTCCGAAGCCAAAAACATTCAGTACTTC. Protein sequence: CASSASSEAKNIQYF.

The chain has TRBV2 and TRBJ2-7, with D tentatively TRBD2 (6 bases). Per the germline V gene, CDR1 is SNHLY and CDR2 is FYNNEI. V lost 10 bases to trimming and J lost 4 bases, with 17 bases between them. The CDR3 is 13 residues long. The CDR3 spells CATQGGTPYEQYF. The DNA for the CDR3 is TGTGCCACCCAAGGAGGGACGCCATACGAGCAGTACTTC. Using reference TRBV2 and TRBJ2-7 for the parts outside the CDR3, the full variable domain is EPEVTQTPSHQVTQMGQEVILRCVPISNHLYFYWYRQILGQKVEFLVSFYNNEISEKSEIFDDQFSVERPDGSNFTLKIRSTKLEDSAMYFCATQGGTPYEQYFGPGTRLTVT.

The gene calls are TRBV6-4 and TRBJ2-1; TRBD1 is a possible D gene (5 bases). Trimming shortened V by 5 bases and J by 0 bases, and 14 bases separated the two germline ends. The CDR3 consists of 16 residues. Germline CDR1 MRHNA, CDR2 SNTAGT. The chain's CDR3 is CASSKGPFGSYNEQFF. The CDR3 DNA sequence: TGTGCCAGCAGTAAGGGGCCGTTCGGCTCCTACAATGAGCAGTTCTTC.

This chain uses TRBV9 with TRBJ1-1; maybe TRBD1 (6 bases). This CDR3 is built from 15 residues. Germline CDR1 SGDLS, CDR2 YYNGEE. Trimming removed 4 bases at V and 0 bases at J, with 13 bases between. This CDR3 is CASSWEGDMNTEAFF. The CDR3 bases are TGTGCCAGCAGCTGGGAGGGGGATATGAACACTGAAGCTTTCTTT.

The genes are TRBV19 and TRBJ2-2, with 9 positions matching TRBD2. The germline V gene has CDR1 LNHDA and CDR2 SQIVND (reference sequence). Germline trimming cut 6 bases from V and 0 bases from J; bases unmatched to any gene: 2. This CDR3 is built from 15 residues. The CDR3 loop is CASSWTSANTGELFF. The CDR3 DNA sequence: TGTGCCAGTAGCTGGACTAGCGCGAACACCGGGGAGCTGTTTTTT.

The CDR3 sequence is CAWAVLEGEQYF. CDR3 DNA: TGTGCCTGGGCCGTACTGGAGGGTGAGCAGTACTTC. This chain joins TRBV30 and TRBJ2-7; TRBD2 is a possible D gene (6 bases). The CDR3 has 12 residues. Per the germline V gene, CDR1 is GTSNPN and CDR2 is SVGIG (reference sequence). V shed 5 bases and J shed 7 bases, with 15 bases lying between them.

V and J are TRBV11-2 and TRBJ1-4; TRBD1 matches at 12 bases. The CDR3 loop spans 15 amino acids. J was trimmed by 10 bases and V by 5 bases; bases with no gene match: 8. Germline CDR1 reads SGHAT; CDR2 reads FQNNGV. CDR3 sequence (DNA): TGTGCCAGCAGCAGCAGGGACAGGGGGCTCCCAAAACTGTTTTTT. Encoded protein: CASSSRDRGLPKLFF.

Here the CDR3 DNA reads TGCGCCAGCACCATAGCGGGAGTAAGCACAGATACGCAGTATTTT. Protein sequence: CASTIAGVSTDTQYF. This chain connects TRBV5-1 to TRBJ2-3; 9 nucleotides agree with TRBD2. This CDR3 comprises 15 residues. Unmatched junction bases numbered 5, after V lost 6 bases and J lost 0 bases. Germline V gene sequence: CDR1 SGHRS, CDR2 YFSETQ.

This clone appeared a single time. The rearrangement uses TRBV6-5 and TRBJ2-2, with a weak D call TRBD1 (6 bases). CDR1 is MNHEY and CDR2 is SVGAGI in the germline V gene. V was pared by 6 bases and J by 7 bases, with 15 bases between. The CDR3 has 14 amino acids. The CDR3: CASRTRQANGELFF. CDR3 nucleotide sequence: TGTGCCAGCAGGACCCGACAGGCGAACGGGGAGCTGTTTTTT.

The CDR3 DNA is TGTGCCAGCAGTTTAGGCGGACTAGCGGGAGAGGAGCAGTTCTTC. Translation: CASSLGGLAGEEQFF. The chain is built from TRBV28 and TRBJ2-1, with 13 bases lining up with TRBD2. The CDR3 totals 15 residues. With V trimmed by 2 bases and J by 10 bases, 5 bases remained unmatched. The germline V gene has CDR1 MDHEN and CDR2 SYDVKM.

The rearrangement uses TRBV7-9 and TRBJ1-5; D is unclear. The CDR3 totals 12 residues. The ends were cut back, 4 bases at V and 5 bases at J, with 6 bases in the middle. Germline CDR1 is SEHNR and CDR2 is FQNEAQ (reference sequence). The CDR3 DNA sequence: TGTGCCAGCAGCTCGAGGTATCAGCCCCAGCATTTT. This gives the protein CASSSRYQPQHF.

The gene calls are TRBV7-2 and TRBJ2-1, with 8 bases lining up with TRBD2. The CDR3 runs 17 residues. V lost 2 bases and J lost 8; bases outside the gene matches: 14. In germline, CDR1 is SGHTA, CDR2 FQGNSA. DNA of the CDR3: TGTGCCAGCAGCTTATCCCTAGGGCTAGCGGGTGTCGATGAGCAGTTCTTC. Its protein product is CASSLSLGLAGVDEQFF.

The V call is TRBV19, the J call TRBJ2-1; perhaps TRBD2 as D (5 bases). Per germline, CDR1 LNHDA and CDR2 SQIVND (reference sequence). Trimming removed 1 base from V and 2 bases from J, with 12 bases in between. This CDR3 spans 16 amino acids. CDR3 bases: TGTGCCAGTAGTATAGGAAGGAGCGGAGCCTACAATGAGCAGTTCTTC. The encoded protein is CASSIGRSGAYNEQFF. The full variable domain, its missing parts supplied by reference TRBV19 and TRBJ2-1, is DGGITQSPKYLFRKEGQNVTLSCEQNLNHDAMYWYRQDPGQGLRLIYYSQIVNDFQKGDIAEGYSVSREKKESFPLTVTSAQKNPTAFYLCASSIGRSGAYNEQFFGPGTRLTVL.

V and J are TRBV28 and TRBJ2-5; 7 nucleotides match TRBD2. Losses at the gene ends were 6 bases for V and 10 bases for J; bases not matched to a gene: 23. Germline V gene data show CDR1 as MDHEN and CDR2 as SYDVKM. The CDR3 contains 17 residues. The CDR3 nucleotides are TGTGCCAGCAGCTACCATTTAGAGGGGAGGCCAACGGGGGGCCAGTACTTC. It yields the protein CASSYHLEGRPTGGQYF. Supplemented by reference TRBV28 and TRBJ2-5, the full variable domain reads DVKVTQSSRYLVKRTGEKVFLECVQDMDHENMFWYRQDPGLGLRLIYFSYDVKMKEKGDIPEGYSVSREKKERFSLILESASTNQTSMYLCASSYHLEGRPTGGQYFGPGTRLLVL.

The chain uses TRBV18 and TRBJ1-5; D call uncertain. The V end lost 3 bases, the J end lost 11 bases, and 11 bases lay between the germline ends. CDR3 length: 12 residues. Germline values: CDR1 KGHSH, CDR2 LQKENI. This CDR3 reads CASSPAGGTQHF. The DNA of the CDR3 is TGTGCCAGCTCACCGGCCGGCGGGACCCAGCATTTT.

V gene TRBV19 combines with J gene TRBJ2-3; 9 positions match TRBD1. Germline V gene data show CDR1 as LNHDA and CDR2 as SQIVND (reference sequence). The CDR3 is made up of 13 amino acids. After removal of 7 bases from V and 6 bases from J, the junction contained 5 bases not matched to a gene. The CDR3 DNA is TGTGCCAGTACCGAAGGGACAGGGGATACGCAGTATTTT. Amino acid sequence: CASTEGTGDTQYF.

This chain connects TRBV5-4 to TRBJ1-2; D uncertain. This CDR3 is 14 amino acids long. The germline V gene encodes CDR1 SGHNT and CDR2 YYREEE (reference sequence). V was cut by 0 bases and J by 2 bases, with 8 bases left in between. The chain's CDR3 is CASSLGHWNYGYTF. The CDR3 region has the DNA TGTGCCAGCAGCTTGGGACACTGGAACTATGGCTACACCTTC.

This rearrangement joins TRBV27 to TRBJ1-1; D is possibly TRBD1 (6 bases). This CDR3 has 17 amino acids. CDR1 and CDR2 from the germline V gene are MNHEY and SMNVEV (reference sequence). V was shortened by 5 bases and J by 1 base, with 20 bases between the two germline ends. Here the CDR3 reads CASSLRGGRVRNTEAFF. For the CDR3, the DNA is TGTGCCAGCAGTCTAAGGGGGGGCCGCGTAAGGAACACTGAAGCTTTCTTT.

J is TRBJ1-5 and V is TRBV27; 7 nucleotides agree with TRBD1. Germline V gene lookup returns CDR1 MNHEY and CDR2 SMNVEV (reference sequence). V dropped 6 bases and J dropped 6; count of bases not matched to a gene: 5. This CDR3 is 13 amino acids long. The CDR3 is CASSDTGAQPQHF. The CDR3 nucleotides are TGTGCCAGCAGCGATACAGGGGCTCAGCCCCAGCATTTT.

The chain employs TRBV28 and TRBJ2-7; TRBD1 agrees at 9 bases. The V and J ends lost 6 bases and 2 bases, in that order; junction bases with no gene match: 11. Germline V gives CDR1 MDHEN, CDR2 SYDVKM. The CDR3 covers 16 residues. The CDR3 protein is CASRTAGTGSAYEQYF. As DNA, the CDR3 is TGTGCCAGCAGAACAGCCGGGACAGGGTCCGCCTACGAGCAGTACTTC.